This is a list of T cell receptor beta chains from one sample in a study of T cell responses to AZD1222 COVID-19 vaccine. Sequenced by immunoSEQ multiplex PCR; TCRdb stores in-frame clones only, minus some. The sample holds fewer than 110,000 clones; over 80% are singletons and the top ten take roughly 8.7%. Here the sequenced sample was peripheral blood, taken 28 days after the second AZD1222 dose. Receptor source: an adult who received the AZD1222 COVID-19 vaccine. CDR3s include the opening cysteine and the closing phenylalanine or tryptophan. A D gene is named only where the DNA matches it firmly. Some rows have no size entry. The others give once, few or many, or a class for an expanded clone.

>NA|NA|TRBJ2-5|TRBV21-1
CASSKGLAGEETQYF
TGTGCCAGCAGCAAAGGACTAGCGGGAGAAGAGACCCAGTACTTC
>NA|once|TRBJ2-2|TRBV7-6
CASSQGRTTGELFF
TGTGCCAGCAGCCAGGGACGCACCACCGGGGAGCTGTTTTTT
>NA|NA|TRBJ1-4|TRBV7-6
CASSLINEGKLVF
TGTGCCAGCAGCTTAATTAATGAAGGAAAACTGGTTTTT
>NA|NA|TRBJ2-7|TRBV5-1
CASRLTPYEQYF
TGCGCCAGCAGACTAACACCCTACGAGCAGTACTTC
>NA|once|TRBJ2-1|TRBV7-3
CASSLTKGSNEQFF
TGTGCCAGCAGCTTAACTAAGGGGTCGAATGAGCAGTTCTTC
>TRBD1|NA|TRBJ1-2|TRBV11-2
CASSPSWTGKGYTF
TGTGCCAGCAGCCCGAGTTGGACAGGGAAAGGCTACACCTTC
>NA|NA|TRBJ1-5|TRBV11-1
CASSSGEGQPQHF
TGTGCCAGCAGCTCCGGGGAGGGTCAGCCCCAGCATTTT
>NA|NA|TRBJ2-7|TRBV29-1
CSVNYPDSSSYEQYF
TGCAGCGTCAACTACCCCGACTCGAGCTCCTACGAGCAGTACTTC
>TRBD1|NA|TRBJ2-5|TRBV6-2/TRBV6-3
CASSHPRGRETQYF
TGTGCCAGCAGTCACCCCAGGGGGCGGGAGACCCAGTACTTC
>NA|once|TRBJ2-7|TRBV6-5
CASSYGSGRTYEQYF
TGTGCCAGCAGTTACGGGTCAGGAAGGACCTACGAGCAGTACTTC
>TRBD1|NA|TRBJ1-6|TRBV4-1
CASSQESPGQRVSTLHF
TGCGCCAGCAGCCAAGAATCACCGGGACAGAGGGTGTCAACCCTCCACTTT
>TRBD1|NA|TRBJ1-2|TRBV28
CASSSTGGGGYTF
TGTGCCAGCAGTTCGACAGGGGGCGGTGGCTACACCTTC
>NA|NA|TRBJ1-6|TRBV18
CASSPIGESYNSPLHF
TGTGCCAGCTCACCAATTGGAGAGTCCTATAATTCACCCCTCCACTTT
>TRBD2|once|TRBJ2-1|TRBV19
CASGPLRLAGGESYNEQFF
TGTGCCAGTGGCCCCCTCCGACTAGCGGGGGGCGAGTCCTACAATGAGCAGTTCTTC
>NA|NA|TRBJ1-2|TRBV29-1
CSSSLPSYGYTF
TGCAGCTCGTCGCTCCCATCATATGGCTACACCTTC
>NA|NA|TRBJ2-1|TRBV4-2
CASSPRGVGNEQFF
TGTGCCAGCAGCCCTAGGGGGGTAGGCAATGAGCAGTTCTTC
>NA|NA|TRBJ1-6|TRBV2
CASSEEAGNSPLHF
TGTGCCAGCAGTGAAGAGGCAGGGAATTCACCCCTCCACTTT
>NA|NA|TRBJ2-1|TRBV19
CASSILRQLTYNEQFF
TGTGCCAGTAGTATATTGAGACAGTTAACCTACAATGAGCAGTTCTTC
>TRBD1|NA|TRBJ1-6|TRBV3-1/TRBV3-2
CASSHRTGKSNNSPLHF
TGTGCCAGCAGCCACCGGACAGGCAAATCTAATAATTCACCCCTCCACTTT
>TRBD1|NA|TRBJ1-5|TRBV9
CASTRTGELNQPQHF
TGTGCCAGCACCAGAACAGGGGAATTGAATCAGCCCCAGCATTTT
>TRBD1|NA|TRBJ1-5|TRBV7-8
CASRGDRGNQPQHF
TGTGCCAGCAGGGGAGACAGGGGCAATCAGCCCCAGCATTTT
>TRBD1|NA|TRBJ1-5|TRBV29-1
CSVGAGTANQPQHF
TGCAGCGTTGGCGCCGGGACAGCGAATCAGCCCCAGCATTTT
>TRBD1|NA|TRBJ2-7|TRBV7-6
CASSKDRGPYEQYF
TGTGCCAGCAGCAAGGACAGGGGGCCCTACGAGCAGTACTTC
>NA|NA|TRBJ1-4|TRBV7-9
CASSLSEKLFF
TGTGCCAGCAGCTTAAGTGAAAAACTGTTTTTT
>NA|NA|TRBJ1-4|TRBV30
CAWSTGMAEKLFF
TGTGCCTGGAGCACCGGTATGGCTGAAAAACTGTTTTTT
>NA|NA|TRBJ2-1|TRBV11-3
CASSLEQGSGEQFF
TGTGCCAGCAGCTTAGAACAGGGTAGTGGTGAGCAGTTCTTC
>NA|NA|TRBJ1-5|TRBV4-1
CASSQDGTVQPQHF
TGCGCCAGCAGCCAAGATGGTACAGTACAGCCCCAGCATTTT
>NA|NA|TRBJ1-6|TRBV27
CASSSQTEYNSPLHF
TGTGCCAGCAGTTCTCAGACAGAGTATAATTCACCCCTCCACTTT
>NA|NA|TRBJ1-6|TRBV6-1
CASSEGPGSFFSPLHF
TGTGCCAGCAGTGAAGGGCCTGGGTCGTTTTTCTCACCCCTCCACTTT
>NA|NA|TRBJ2-3|TRBV5-1
CASSPTSTDTQYF
TGCGCCAGCAGCCCAACTAGCACAGATACGCAGTATTTT
>TRBD1|NA|TRBJ2-3|TRBV10-3
CAISDDRGTDTQYF
TGTGCCATCAGTGACGACAGGGGCACAGATACGCAGTATTTT
>TRBD1|NA|TRBJ1-6|TRBV2
CASRGTGGSPLHF
TGTGCCAGCAGGGGGACAGGGGGTTCACCCCTCCACTTT
>NA|NA|TRBJ1-6|TRBV10-3
CAIVPRNNSPLHF
TGTGCCATTGTACCCAGAAATAATTCACCCCTCCACTTT
>NA|once|TRBJ2-3|TRBV19
CASSKTAWPGSTDTQYF
TGTGCCAGTAGCAAAACGGCGTGGCCGGGAAGCACAGATACGCAGTATTTT
>NA|NA|TRBJ2-3|TRBV19
CASSIAGDTSTDTQYF
TGTGCCAGTAGTATAGCAGGGGATACTAGCACAGATACGCAGTATTTT
>NA|NA|TRBJ1-6|TRBV30
CAWSGGGSSPLHF
TGTGCCTGGAGTGGGGGGGGATCTTCACCCCTCCACTTT
>NA|NA|TRBJ2-1|TRBV7-2
CASSPRVRYNEQFF
TGTGCCAGCAGCCCGCGGGTCCGCTACAATGAGCAGTTCTTC
>TRBD2|NA|TRBJ2-1|TRBV10-3
CAISGRPREQAGVLEQFF
TGTGCCATCAGTGGAAGACCGCGAGAACAAGCGGGAGTTCTGGAGCAGTTCTTC
>NA|NA|TRBJ2-5|TRBV5-4
CASSLEMQETQYF
TGTGCCAGCAGCTTGGAGATGCAAGAGACCCAGTACTTC
>NA|NA|TRBJ2-7|TRBV9
CASSVGGSSYEQYF
TGTGCCAGCAGCGTCGGAGGGTCATCCTACGAGCAGTACTTC
>TRBD2|NA|TRBJ2-5|TRBV28
CASSLIWSSGIQETQYF
TGTGCCAGCAGTTTAATTTGGTCTAGCGGGATACAAGAGACCCAGTACTTC
>NA|NA|TRBJ1-4|TRBV2
CASGTRVNEKLFF
TGTGCCAGCGGTACCCGGGTGAATGAAAAACTGTTTTTT
>TRBD1|NA|TRBJ1-1|TRBV10-3
CAISEGQGNTEAFF
TGTGCCATCAGTGAGGGACAGGGGAACACTGAAGCTTTCTTT
>NA|NA|TRBJ1-6|TRBV5-4
CASSLSRGWDSPLHF
TGTGCCAGCAGCTTGAGCCGGGGGTGGGATTCACCCCTCCACTTT
>TRBD1|once|TRBJ2-7|TRBV18
CASSPAGQGTYEQYF
TGTGCCAGCTCACCAGCGGGACAGGGGACCTACGAGCAGTACTTC
>NA|NA|TRBJ1-1|TRBV27
CASSLLAINTEAFF
TGTGCCAGCAGTTTATTGGCTATCAACACTGAAGCTTTCTTT
>NA|NA|TRBJ2-3|TRBV4-2
CASSQRGVDTQYF
TGTGCCAGCAGCCAACGCGGGGTAGATACGCAGTATTTT
>TRBD2|NA|TRBJ2-3|TRBV30
CAWSVGSSGGTDTQYF
TGTGCCTGGAGTGTAGGATCCAGCGGGGGGACAGATACGCAGTATTTT
>NA|once|TRBJ1-6|TRBV11-2
CASSLDHRTNSPLHF
TGTGCCAGCAGCTTAGATCACAGGACCAATTCACCCCTCCACTTT
>NA|NA|TRBJ1-1|TRBV9
CASSVGQLVTEAFF
TGTGCCAGCAGCGTGGGTCAGTTGGTCACTGAAGCTTTCTTT
>NA|NA|TRBJ2-5|TRBV24-1
CATSPHETETQYF
TGTGCCACCAGTCCACACGAAACGGAGACCCAGTACTTC
>NA|NA|TRBJ1-4|TRBV5-6
CASSLGGTGREKLFF
TGTGCCAGCAGCTTGGGCGGGACCGGGCGAGAAAAACTGTTTTTT
>NA|NA|TRBJ2-1|TRBV5-4
CASSSGTAHEQFF
TGTGCCAGCAGCAGCGGGACAGCTCATGAGCAGTTCTTC
>NA|NA|TRBJ1-4|TRBV19
CASSAGAWGEKLFF
TGTGCCAGTAGTGCCGGTGCCTGGGGTGAAAAACTGTTTTTT